These T cell receptor beta chains were read from a single sample in a study of cytomegalovirus exposure and HLA in healthy donors. Sequencing used immunoSEQ multiplex PCR; TCRdb keeps in-frame clones, though not all of them. This table holds about 36,000 clones, about 70% found once. Source material: PBMCs. These receptors came from a man aged 30 to 45 in good health and CMV-seronegative. Each CDR3 is given with its conserved first and last residue. D genes are given only for firm matches. Not all rows give a size; the values are once, few, many and, for expanded clones, a class.

TRBJ2-1,few,TRBD1,TRBV5-1,TGCGCCAGCAGCTTGGGGGACAGGTACAATGAGCAGTTCTTC,CASSLGDRYNEQFF
TRBJ2-7,NA,NA,TRBV5-1,TGCGCCAGCAGCTTAGCTACCTTTACCTACGAGCAGTACTTC,CASSLATFTYEQYF
TRBJ1-1,NA,NA,TRBV4-3,TGCGCCAGCAGCCAAGATAGACGTTATTGGGAACAGGGGAACACTGAAGCTTTCTTT,CASSQDRRYWEQGNTEAFF
TRBJ1-3,NA,NA,TRBV6-5,TGTGCCAGCAGTTTTGACAGGCGTTACTCTGGAAACACCATATATTTT,CASSFDRRYSGNTIYF
TRBJ2-5,NA,NA,TRBV7-7,TGTGCTAGCGCCTGGGGGGTCCAAGAGACCCAGTACTTC,CASAWGVQETQYF
TRBJ1-5,NA,NA,TRBV7-2,TGTGCCAGCAAAGATGAGGCTAGCAATCAGCCCCAGCATTTT,CASKDEASNQPQHF
TRBJ2-5,few,TRBD1,TRBV7-9,TGTGCCAGCAGCCGCAGGACAGGGCTAGAGACCCAGTACTTC,CASSRRTGLETQYF
TRBJ1-2,once,NA,TRBV6-1,TGTGCCAGCAGAAGACAGGCGCTCTATGGCTACACCTTC,CASRRQALYGYTF
TRBJ1-4,once,TRBD1,TRBV7-2,TGTGCCAGCAGCATCACAGGGGCAACTAATGAAAAACTGTTTTTT,CASSITGATNEKLFF
TRBJ2-5,NA,NA,TRBV5-1,TGCGCCAGCAGCTTGAATGGCGAGACCCAGTACTTC,CASSLNGETQYF
TRBJ1-6,once,NA,TRBV9,TGTGCCAGCAGCGCTACCGGGACCTATAATTCACCCCTCCACTTT,CASSATGTYNSPLHF
TRBJ1-3,few,NA,TRBV6-1,TGTGCCAGCAACCCCAGGGGAAACACCATATATTTT,CASNPRGNTIYF
TRBJ2-1,NA,NA,TRBV6-5,TGTGCCAGCAGTCAAGACGGGTTCCACAATGAGCAGTTCTTC,CASSQDGFHNEQFF
TRBJ1-6,few,NA,TRBV4-3,TGCGCCAGCAGCCACGATGCAGGGCAGGGTTCACCCCTCCACTTT,CASSHDAGQGSPLHF
TRBJ2-1,NA,NA,TRBV13,TGTGCCAGCGCTAAGGGTCAGGGGAGTGAGCAGTTCTTC,CASAKGQGSEQFF
TRBJ2-6,few,TRBD1,TRBV5-1,TGCGCCAGCAGCTTTCAGGGGGCGGCCGGGGCCAACGTCCTGACTTTC,CASSFQGAAGANVLTF
TRBJ2-1,few,NA,TRBV5-4,TGTGCCAGCAGCTTGGACTACTACAATGAGCAGTTCTTC,CASSLDYYNEQFF
TRBJ2-7,NA,TRBD2,TRBV7-6,TGTGCCAGCAGCTTAGGGACTAGCGGGAGAGCTTACGAGCAGTACTTC,CASSLGTSGRAYEQYF
TRBJ2-7,NA,TRBD1,TRBV28,TGTGCCAGCAGCCCCGCAGACCGGGACAGGCGATACGAGCAGTACTTC,CASSPADRDRRYEQYF
TRBJ2-1,NA,NA,TRBV29-1,TGCAGCGTTGAGGGGGCCTCCGTCTCCTACAATGAGCAGTTCTTC,CSVEGASVSYNEQFF
TRBJ1-2,NA,NA,TRBV6-6,TGTGCCAGCAGATTGGGGGGGCGTAGCTATGGCTACACCTTC,CASRLGGRSYGYTF
TRBJ1-1,NA,NA,TRBV10-3,TGTGCCATCAGTGCAGCAGGGAACACTGAAGCTTTCTTT,CAISAAGNTEAFF
TRBJ2-5,once,TRBD1,TRBV29-1,TGCAGCGTTCTAATGGGACAGGGGAACGAGACCCAGTACTTC,CSVLMGQGNETQYF
TRBJ1-1,NA,TRBD1,TRBV6-4,TGTGCCAGCAGCAAGGAACAGGGGGCAGAAGCTTTCTTT,CASSKEQGAEAFF
TRBJ2-7,few,TRBD1,TRBV5-1,TGCGCCAGCAGCTCCCGGGACAGGGGCTCCTACGAGCAGTACTTC,CASSSRDRGSYEQYF
TRBJ2-7,NA,TRBD2,TRBV5-1,TGCGCCAGCAGCCCCCAAGGGCTAGCGGGAACCTACGAGCAGTACTTC,CASSPQGLAGTYEQYF
TRBJ2-7,few,NA,TRBV29-1,TGCAGCGTTGATCAGGGGAGTTTGTCCTACGAGCAGTACTTC,CSVDQGSLSYEQYF
TRBJ2-3,few,TRBD2,TRBV25-1,TGTGCCAGCGGGCGGGGGGACCAAATCACGCAGTATTTT,CASGRGDQITQYF
TRBJ2-3,NA,NA,TRBV5-1,TGCGCCAGCAGCTTAGACCGAGGAGATACGCAGTATTTT,CASSLDRGDTQYF
TRBJ2-7,NA,TRBD1,TRBV29-1,TGCAGCGTTAAGGGGACAGGGGCCCACGAGCAGTACTTC,CSVKGTGAHEQYF
TRBJ2-5,few,NA,TRBV7-2,TGTGCCAGCAGCTCCTGGAGGCGGGAGACCCAGTACTTC,CASSSWRRETQYF
TRBJ2-5,once,TRBD2,TRBV6-5,TGTGCCAGCAGTCGAACCGGGACTAGCTCCGAGACCCAGTACTTC,CASSRTGTSSETQYF
TRBJ2-7,NA,NA,TRBV4-2,TGTGCCAGCAGCCGAGATAAAATCGGACAGCTTGCCTCCTACGAGCAGTACTTC,CASSRDKIGQLASYEQYF
TRBJ2-5,NA,NA,TRBV29-1,TGCAGCGTTGAGCAGGGCACGGAGACCCAGTACTTC,CSVEQGTETQYF
TRBJ1-6,NA,TRBD1,TRBV9,TGTGCCAGCAGCGCGGGTGGGACAGTCTATAATTCACCCCTCCACTTT,CASSAGGTVYNSPLHF
TRBJ2-1,NA,TRBD1,TRBV4-3,TGCGCCAGCAGCCGACAGGGGGAGCCTTACAATGAGCAGTTCTTC,CASSRQGEPYNEQFF
TRBJ1-5,once,NA,TRBV5-6,TGTGCCAGCAGCTGGGGCAGGAATCAGCCCCAGCATTTT,CASSWGRNQPQHF
TRBJ1-1,NA,NA,TRBV30,TGTGCCTGGAGGGGGGGGGCCCCGACCCAGTGCACTGAAGCTTTCTTT,CAWRGGAPTQCTEAFF
TRBJ1-1,NA,NA,TRBV5-1,TGCGCCAGCAGACTGTCGCGGGGGGCAAACACTGAAGCTTTCTTT,CASRLSRGANTEAFF
TRBJ2-2,few,NA,TRBV27,TGCGTATCAGGGTTTCTCGGGGAGCTGTTTTTT,CVSGFLGELFF
TRBJ1-2,NA,NA,TRBV20-1,TGCAGTGCTGTCGGGTCTTCCGACTACACCTTC,CSAVGSSDYTF
TRBJ2-2,NA,TRBD1,TRBV2,TGTGCCAGCATGGGGACAGGTCTGTTTTTT,CASMGTGLFF
TRBJ1-1,NA,TRBD1,TRBV25-1,TGTGCCAGCACGCAGGGGGTCCCGAACACTGAAGCTTTCTTT,CASTQGVPNTEAFF
TRBJ2-3,few,NA,TRBV6-4,TGTGCCAGCAGTGACGGGCAGAGCACAGATACGCAGTATTTT,CASSDGQSTDTQYF
TRBJ1-3,few,NA,TRBV2,TGTGCCAGCACCCTAGGCGGATACTCTGGAAACACCATATATTTT,CASTLGGYSGNTIYF
TRBJ2-7,few,TRBD2,TRBV2,TGTGCCAGCAGGGGCGGGACTACCTACGAGCAGTACTTC,CASRGGTTYEQYF
TRBJ2-5,NA,NA,TRBV29-1,TGCAGCGGGAGACAGGCGGCTGAAGAGACCCAGTACTTC,CSGRQAAEETQYF
TRBJ2-7,NA,NA,TRBV6-5,TGTGCCAGCAGTTATGGGGGGAGCGAGCAGTACTTC,CASSYGGSEQYF
TRBJ2-7,many,TRBD1,TRBV4-3,TGCGCCAGCAGCCAAAACTACCCCAGACAGGGGAATTTTCGCTCCTACGAGCAGTACTTC,CASSQNYPRQGNFRSYEQYF
TRBJ1-2,NA,TRBD1,TRBV7-9,TGTGCCAGCGATAGGGACAGGGTAAGAGGCTACACCTTC,CASDRDRVRGYTF
TRBJ1-2,NA,TRBD1,TRBV18,TGTGCCAGCTCACGAACGGACAGGGTGAGGCGGTACACCTTC,CASSRTDRVRRYTF
TRBJ2-5,NA,NA,TRBV29-1,TGCAGCGTTGAAGTACTGGACAACCAAGAGACCCAGTACTTC,CSVEVLDNQETQYF
TRBJ2-5,NA,NA,TRBV29-1,TGCAGCGGGCTCTACCAAGAGACCCAGTACTTC,CSGLYQETQYF